Each of the 26 T cell receptor beta chains below was sequenced from the same sample in a study of radiation and T cells in renal cell carcinoma. Here immunoSEQ multiplex PCR was the method, and the copy in TCRdb shows in-frame clones only, minus some. The sample consists of 100,000 or so clones, 80% to 90% of them appearing once. The time point: baseline pretreatment blood. Treatment given: 15 Gy SBRT to primary tumor, nephrectomy 4 weeks later. The specimen was blood, collected from a patient whose treatment included radiotherapy and nephrectomy. All receptors come from a man aged 50 to 59 with renal cell carcinoma.

V gene TRBV5-1 combines with J gene TRBJ2-3; perhaps TRBD2 as D (6 bases). CDR3 length: 16 residues. Deletions cut 0 bases from V and 6 bases from J, with 17 bases between. CDR1 is SGHRS and CDR2 is YFSETQ in the germline V gene. The CDR3: CASSLGVRGGLDTQYF. In DNA form, the CDR3 reads TGCGCCAGCAGCTTGGGAGTGCGGGGAGGACTGGATACGCAGTATTTT.

This clone was detected only a few times. V is TRBV5-1 and J is TRBJ1-1; 9 bases match TRBD1. This CDR3 has 14 residues. V lost 7 bases and J lost 2; bases outside the gene matches: 6. Germline-derived CDR1 and CDR2 are SGHRS and YFSETQ. The CDR3, as DNA: TGCGCCAGCGGTCAGACAGGGGGAAACACTGAAGCTTTCTTT. Its protein is CASGQTGGNTEAFF.

The V gene is TRBV5-4, the J gene TRBJ2-1, with a tentative D call TRBD1 (6 bases). The CDR3 is 13 residues long. CDR1 is SGHNT and CDR2 is YYREEE in the germline V gene (reference sequence). V lost 6 bases and J 4 bases, leaving 11 bases between the germline ends. CDR3 region: CASTVDSYNEQFF. CDR3 nucleotides: TGTGCCAGCACCGTGGACAGTTACAATGAGCAGTTCTTC.

The chain uses TRBV5-4 and TRBJ1-2, with 8 bases matching TRBD1. Germline CDR1 and CDR2: SGHNT and YYREEE (reference sequence). J gave up 3 bases and V 0 bases, and 4 bases lay outside the gene matches. This CDR3 comprises 15 residues. This CDR3 reads CASSLAGTGDYGYTF. The DNA of the CDR3 is TGTGCCAGCAGCTTGGCCGGGACAGGAGACTATGGCTACACCTTC.

This chain uses TRBV4-3 with TRBJ1-4, with D unclear. The V end was cut by 4 bases, the J end by 9 bases, with 9 bases between. Looked up from germline, CDR1 is LGHNA and CDR2 is YSLEER. This CDR3 comprises 12 residues. DNA of the CDR3: TGCGCCAGCAGCCCCAACACCCAAAAACTGTTTTTT. Translation gives CASSPNTQKLFF.

On this clone: The sample has other DNA sequences that encode this CDR3 too. The chain carries TRBV25-1 and TRBJ1-1; 10 bases match TRBD1. V trimming: 3 bases; J trimming: 3 bases; junction bases outside the gene matches: 4. The CDR3 spans 15 residues. Germline CDR1 MGHDK, CDR2 SYGVNS. The CDR3 nucleotides are TGTGCCAGCAGTGATGCGACAGGGGGCGACACTGAAGCTTTCTTT. It yields the protein CASSDATGGDTEAFF.

The chain links TRBV11-2 to TRBJ1-2; maybe TRBD1 (6 bases). V lost 4 bases, J lost 8 bases, and 14 bases lay in between. The CDR3 contains 13 residues. Germline V gene sequence: CDR1 SGHAT, CDR2 FQNNGV. CDR3 protein: CASSSQEDRGYTF. The DNA for the CDR3 is TGTGCCAGCAGCTCCCAAGAAGACAGGGGCTACACCTTC. Looking up the rest from reference TRBV11-2 and TRBJ1-2 gives the full variable domain: EAGVAQSPRYKIIEKRQSVAFWCNPISGHATLYWYQQILGQGPKLLIQFQNNGVVDDSQLPKDRFSAERLKGVDSTLKIQPAKLEDSAVYLCASSSQEDRGYTFGSGTRLTVV.

The chain combines TRBV7-2 with TRBJ1-1; tentative D call: TRBD1 (5 bases). V shed 3 bases and J shed 0 bases, with 20 bases lying between them. The CDR3 loop spans 18 amino acids. Germline CDR1 and CDR2: SGHTA and FQGNSA. CDR3 sequence: CASSFRQPFILMNTEAFF. The CDR3 DNA follows: TGTGCCAGCAGCTTTCGACAGCCGTTTATTCTAATGAACACTGAAGCTTTCTTT.

The chain uses TRBV18 and TRBJ2-3; D is possibly TRBD1 (6 bases). Germline lookup yields CDR1 KGHSH and CDR2 LQKENI. V was cut by 4 bases and J by 4 bases, with 27 bases left in between. The CDR3 contains 19 residues. CDR3 sequence reads: CASSLTSAWTDTLSDTQYF. CDR3 coding DNA: TGTGCCAGCTCACTCACTTCGGCCTGGACAGATACACTCTCAGATACGCAGTATTTT.

The chain employs TRBV7-8 and TRBJ1-4; D is unresolved. V dropped 1 base and J dropped 10 bases, with 7 bases sitting between them. The germline CDR1 and CDR2 sequences are SGHVS and FQNEAQ. The CDR3 is 12 amino acids. The CDR3 DNA sequence: TGTGCCAGCAGCTTAGGAAGGGTAAAACTGTTTTTT. Protein: CASSLGRVKLFF.

This chain links TRBV29-1 with TRBJ2-3, with D possibly TRBD2 on 6 matching bases. Germline loops: CDR1 SQVTM, CDR2 ANQGSEA. Trimming took 3 bases from V and 6 from J, leaving 10 bases between them. The CDR3 is 12 amino acids. The chain's CDR3 is CSVDTGEDTQYF. The CDR3 coding sequence is TGCAGCGTTGATACGGGGGAGGATACGCAGTATTTT.

The chain has TRBV7-9 and TRBJ1-1; maybe TRBD1 (5 bases). Germline loops: CDR1 SEHNR, CDR2 FQNEAQ (reference sequence). Trimming stripped 4 bases from V and 6 bases from J, with 15 bases between. The CDR3 is 14 amino acids. The CDR3 DNA follows: TGTGCCAGCAGCTACTCAGGGCCCGTTTCTGAAGCTTTCTTT. It specifies CASSYSGPVSEAFF.

The chain couples TRBV5-1 to TRBJ2-3; D is unresolved. The V gene's germline CDR1 is SGHRS and CDR2 YFSETQ. Trimming removed 0 bases at V and 1 base at J, with 9 bases between. CDR3 length: 15 residues. CDR3 in DNA: TGCGCCAGCAGCTTGGACCAGTGGGGCACAGATACGCAGTATTTT. This codes for CASSLDQWGTDTQYF.

This chain joins TRBV6-5 and TRBJ2-1; the D gene is possibly TRBD2 (6 bases). Trimming removed 3 bases from V and 8 bases from J, with 17 bases in between. The CDR3 sequence is 15 residues long. Germline CDR1 MNHEY, CDR2 SVGAGI. In DNA, the CDR3 is TGTGCCAGCAGTTATTGGGGCGGGGTAGCCGATGAGCAGTTCTTC. Translated, it gives CASSYWGGVADEQFF.

V gene TRBV30 combines with J gene TRBJ2-3, with D perhaps being TRBD1 or TRBD2 (5 bases each). CDR3 length equals 13 residues. Germline CDR1 is GTSNPN and CDR2 is SVGIG (reference sequence). Trimming took 2 bases from V and 2 from J, leaving 8 bases between them. The CDR3 is CAWSRGPTDTQYF. The CDR3, as DNA: TGTGCCTGGAGTAGGGGACCCACAGATACGCAGTATTTT.

The rearrangement uses TRBV5-1 and TRBJ1-3, with no clear D. The germline V gene has CDR1 SGHRS and CDR2 YFSETQ. Trimming cost V 0 bases and J 0 bases, with 7 bases left between them. The CDR3 has 15 residues. The CDR3 sequence: CASSLDQFSGNTIYF. The CDR3 DNA is TGCGCCAGCAGCTTGGACCAGTTCTCTGGAAACACCATATATTTT.

V and J are TRBV4-1 and TRBJ1-1; no clear D gene. The CDR3 totals 14 residues. Trimming left V 0 bases short and J 7 bases short, with 12 bases between. Germline values: CDR1 MGHRA, CDR2 YSYEKL. The DNA of the CDR3 is TGCGCCAGCAGCCAAGATCCGAGCGTCAGTGAAGCTTTCTTT. This translates into CASSQDPSVSEAFF.

The chain combines TRBV11-3 with TRBJ2-7; D may be TRBD2 (6 bases). This CDR3 has 16 amino acids. The germline V gene encodes CDR1 SGHNT and CDR2 YENEEA. Between the trimmed V and J ends, which lost 5 bases and 0 bases, there was a span of 17 bases. The CDR3 sequence: CASSPSGRDSSYEQYF. As DNA, the CDR3 is TGTGCCAGCAGCCCCTCAGGGCGGGATAGCTCCTACGAGCAGTACTTC.

This chain uses TRBV5-1 with TRBJ1-2; 10 positions agree with TRBD1. The germline CDR1 and CDR2 sequences are SGHRS and YFSETQ. V lost 7 bases, J lost 7 bases, and 10 bases stayed unmatched. CDR3 length: 14 amino acids. For the CDR3, the DNA is TGCGCCAGCGCTCGAAGACAGGGGGCGCGTGGCTACACCTTC. Its translation: CASARRQGARGYTF.

This chain joins TRBV7-9 and TRBJ1-2; TRBD1 might be the D (5 bases). The V and J ends lost 3 bases and 5 bases respectively, with 13 bases between them. The V gene's germline CDR1 is SEHNR and CDR2 FQNEAQ (reference sequence). The CDR3 has 14 residues. This chain's CDR3 is CASSLGGTEYGYTF. The CDR3 nucleotides are TGTGCCAGCAGCTTGGGGGGGACCGAGTATGGCTACACCTTC.

This clone has a single count. This chain links TRBV27 with TRBJ2-7, with TRBD2 identical over 7 bases. The CDR3 extends over 13 amino acids. The J segment lost 3 bases and the V segment lost 3 bases, leaving 2 bases of the junction unmatched. Germline V CDR1 and CDR2: MNHEY, SMNVEV (reference sequence). For the CDR3, the DNA is TGTGCCAGCAGTTTGGGACTACTCTACGAGCAGTACTTC. Its translation: CASSLGLLYEQYF.

This chain joins TRBV10-3 and TRBJ2-3, with D unclear. This CDR3 comprises 12 residues. Germline CDR1 is ENHRY and CDR2 is SYGVKD. The germline V and J ends were trimmed by 3 bases and 6 bases, with 7 bases remaining between them. CDR3 amino acids: CAISDLEDTQYF. CDR3 DNA: TGTGCCATCAGTGACCTGGAGGATACGCAGTATTTT.

The V gene is TRBV6-6, the J gene TRBJ2-7; no clear D gene. Trimming stripped 4 bases from V and 4 bases from J, with 8 bases between. Germline assignment: CDR1 MNHNY and CDR2 SVGAGI (reference sequence). The CDR3 runs 12 residues. The CDR3 DNA follows: TGTGCCAGCAGTTCCTCACAGTACGAGCAGTACTTC. This codes for CASSSSQYEQYF.

The chain couples TRBV20-1 to TRBJ2-7, with D possibly being TRBD1 (6 bases). This CDR3 has 11 amino acids. Germline values: CDR1 DFQATT, CDR2 SNEGSKA (reference sequence). V lost 6 bases and J lost 7, with 13 bases in between. CDR3 nucleotides: TGCAGTGCAGGACAGCCGGGGGAGCAGTACTTC. Amino acid sequence: CSAGQPGEQYF.

V is TRBV27 and J is TRBJ2-7; TRBD1 might be the D (5 bases). Trimming took 6 bases from V and 3 from J, leaving 15 bases between them. Germline values: CDR1 MNHEY, CDR2 SMNVEV (reference sequence). This CDR3 has 14 residues. CDR3 nucleotide sequence: TGTGCCAGCAGATTAAGGGGTCGGCACTACGAGCAGTACTTC. Residues: CASRLRGRHYEQYF.

The chain employs TRBV2 and TRBJ1-2; TRBD1 matches at 7 bases. CDR3 length equals 14 residues. The germline V gene encodes CDR1 SNHLY and CDR2 FYNNEI. V was clipped by 7 bases and J by 6 bases; unmatched bases: 11. The CDR3 region is CASTIDRVGDGYTF. Here the CDR3 DNA reads TGTGCCAGCACCATTGACAGGGTTGGGGATGGCTACACCTTC.